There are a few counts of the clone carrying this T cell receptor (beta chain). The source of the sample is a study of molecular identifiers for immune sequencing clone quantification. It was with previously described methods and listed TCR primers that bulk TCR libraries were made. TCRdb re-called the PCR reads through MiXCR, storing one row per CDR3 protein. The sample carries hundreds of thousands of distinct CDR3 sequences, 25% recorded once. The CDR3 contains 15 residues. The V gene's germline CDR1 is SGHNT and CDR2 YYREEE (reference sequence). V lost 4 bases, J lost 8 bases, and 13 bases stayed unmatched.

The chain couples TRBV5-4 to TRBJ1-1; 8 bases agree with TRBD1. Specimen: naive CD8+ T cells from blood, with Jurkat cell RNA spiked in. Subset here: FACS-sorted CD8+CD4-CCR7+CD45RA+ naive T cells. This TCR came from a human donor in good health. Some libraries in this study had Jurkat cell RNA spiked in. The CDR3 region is CASSPPRQGPQEAFF. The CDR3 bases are TGTGCCAGCAGCCCCCCCCGACAGGGGCCACAGGAAGCTTTCTTT.